These 32 T cell receptor beta chains came from one sample sequenced in a study of OX40 agonist ivuxolimab in advanced cancers. TCRdb keeps only in-frame clones here, not all; method: immunoSEQ multiplex PCR. This table has about 51,000 clones, about 78% appearing once. The sequencing here drew on CD4+ or CD8+ T cells sorted from blood, taken in a trial of the OX40 agonist ivuxolimab. These TCRs come from an adult with an advanced solid tumor such as melanoma, head and neck, liver or kidney cancer.

V gene TRBV18 combines with J gene TRBJ2-7; D possibly matches TRBD1 or TRBD2 (5 bases each). Germline CDR1 and CDR2: KGHSH and LQKENI. The CDR3 loop spans 13 amino acids. V was pared by 6 bases and J by 1 base, with 10 bases between. CDR3 bases: TGTGCCAGCTCCCGGGACCGATCCTACGAGCAGTACTTC. Its protein is CASSRDRSYEQYF.

The CDR3 nucleotides read TGTGCCAGCAGCCCCGCCGGGACAGGGGTAGGCTACACCTTC. Translated: CASSPAGTGVGYTF. The chain has TRBV9 and TRBJ1-2; TRBD1 matches 10 bases. This CDR3 has 14 residues. J gave up 8 bases and V 4 bases, and 8 bases lay outside the gene matches. In germline, CDR1 is SGDLS, CDR2 YYNGEE.

The chain links TRBV29-1 to TRBJ1-2, with D possibly matching TRBD1 (6 bases). With 5 bases removed from V and 4 bases from J, the gap between germline ends came to 11 bases. Germline lookup yields CDR1 SQVTM and CDR2 ANQGSEA. The CDR3 is made up of 12 amino acids. The CDR3: CSVLGTSYGYTF. CDR3 in DNA: TGCAGCGTTCTCGGGACAAGCTATGGCTACACCTTC.

V gene TRBV4-2 combines with J gene TRBJ2-7; no clear D gene. Germline CDR1 and CDR2: LGHNA and YNFKEQ. V lost 0 bases and J 3 bases, leaving 6 bases between the germline ends. The CDR3 runs 13 residues. CDR3 protein: CASSQDRNYEQYF. CDR3 in DNA: TGTGCCAGCAGCCAAGACAGGAACTACGAGCAGTACTTC.

This clone was observed a single time. V and J are TRBV28 and TRBJ1-1; D unresolved. V lost 3 bases, J lost 6 bases, and 8 bases lay in between. In germline, CDR1 is MDHEN, CDR2 SYDVKM. The CDR3 length is 12 residues. The CDR3 here is CASSFRRAEAFF. The CDR3 coding sequence is TGTGCCAGCAGTTTCAGGAGGGCTGAAGCTTTCTTT. Looking up the rest from reference TRBV28 and TRBJ1-1 gives the full variable domain: DVKVTQSSRYLVKRTGEKVFLECVQDMDHENMFWYRQDPGLGLRLIYFSYDVKMKEKGDIPEGYSVSREKKERFSLILESASTNQTSMYLCASSFRRAEAFFGQGTRLTVV.

Only a few counts were recorded for this clone. This chain uses TRBV2 with TRBJ1-4, with D maybe TRBD1 (6 bases). V was clipped by 7 bases and J by 8 bases, with 11 bases between them. The V gene's germline CDR1 is SNHLY and CDR2 FYNNEI. CDR3 length: 12 amino acids. CDR3 protein: CASNPRGEKLFF. CDR3 DNA: TGTGCCAGCAATCCGAGGGGGGAAAAACTGTTTTTT.

The V and J genes are TRBV19 and TRBJ2-2; 7 nucleotides match TRBD1. The CDR3 runs 16 residues. With 4 bases clipped from V and 2 bases from J, the junction kept 7 bases outside the gene matches. Per germline, CDR1 LNHDA and CDR2 SQIVND (reference sequence). CDR3 sequence: CASSNNRGSNTGELFF. DNA for the CDR3: TGTGCCAGTAGTAACAACAGGGGAAGTAACACCGGGGAGCTGTTTTTT.

The chain recombines TRBV11-3 with TRBJ2-1, with 7 nucleotides matching TRBD2. The CDR3 has 16 residues. The trim removed 4 bases at V and 7 bases at J, leaving 13 bases unmatched. The germline V gene encodes CDR1 SGHNT and CDR2 YENEEA. Here the CDR3 DNA reads TGTGCCAGCAGCTCCCGGGCTAGCGGAGACGGGAATGAGCAGTTCTTC. Translation gives CASSSRASGDGNEQFF.

The chain has TRBV5-5 and TRBJ2-1; 7 nucleotides line up with TRBD2. Germline V CDR1 and CDR2: SGHKS, YYEKEE (reference sequence). The J segment lost 0 bases and the V segment lost 4 bases, leaving 4 bases of the junction unmatched. The CDR3 totals 15 residues. The CDR3 region is CASSPSGTSYNEQFF. The CDR3 DNA sequence: TGTGCCAGCAGCCCCAGCGGGACCTCCTACAATGAGCAGTTCTTC.

The chain has TRBV4-1 and TRBJ2-6, with D possibly being TRBD1 or TRBD2 (6 bases each). Between the trimmed V and J ends, which lost 5 bases and 4 bases, there was a span of 27 bases. CDR1 MGHRA and CDR2 YSYEKL come from the germline V gene. This CDR3 has 20 amino acids. The DNA of the CDR3 is TGCGCCAGCAGCTCACCCGGGACACGGGTTGCGGGGAGAGGGGCCAACGTCCTGACTTTC. Protein product: CASSSPGTRVAGRGANVLTF.

The V and J genes are TRBV9 and TRBJ1-6; 9 bases agree with TRBD1. This CDR3 comprises 15 residues. Germline lookup yields CDR1 SGDLS and CDR2 YYNGEE. The trim removed 4 bases at V and 8 bases at J, leaving 7 bases unmatched. Here the CDR3 DNA reads TGTGCCAGCAGCCCGGGACAGGGAAAAGATTCACCCCTCCACTTT. Translating gives CASSPGQGKDSPLHF.

This clone turned up a few times. CDR3 sequence (DNA): TGTGCCAGTAGTCGAGCAGGTGGAGTGGAAGGCTACACCTTC. This encodes CASSRAGGVEGYTF. The rearrangement uses TRBV19 and TRBJ1-2, with D unclear. Per the germline V gene, CDR1 is LNHDA and CDR2 is SQIVND (reference sequence). Trimming pared 5 bases from V and 8 bases from J, leaving 18 bases between. The CDR3 loop spans 14 amino acids. Full variable domain (missing parts from reference TRBV19 and TRBJ1-2): DGGITQSPKYLFRKEGQNVTLSCEQNLNHDAMYWYRQDPGQGLRLIYYSQIVNDFQKGDIAEGYSVSREKKESFPLTVTSAQKNPTAFYLCASSRAGGVEGYTFGSGTRLTVV.

The chain joins TRBV18 to TRBJ2-2, with a tentative D call TRBD1 (7 bases). In germline, CDR1 is KGHSH, CDR2 LQKENI. The CDR3 is 15 residues long. V dropped 3 bases and J dropped 7 bases, with 15 bases sitting between them. CDR3 bases: TGTGCCAGCTCACCCCCCAGGGGGGCCGGCGGGGAGCTGTTTTTT. Protein product: CASSPPRGAGGELFF.

The chain employs TRBV10-3 and TRBJ1-2; D gene uncertain. With 1 base removed from V and 4 bases from J, the gap between germline ends came to 19 bases. The CDR3 contains 17 residues. Germline assignment: CDR1 ENHRY and CDR2 SYGVKD. In nucleotides, the CDR3 is TGTGCCATCAGTGAGTTCGGAGCGGGGATAGGGCTCTATGGCTACACCTTC. It codes for CAISEFGAGIGLYGYTF.

The rearrangement joins TRBV7-9 to TRBJ1-1, with D perhaps matching TRBD1 (5 bases). V was trimmed by 7 bases and J by 4 bases, leaving 16 bases between them. CDR1 and CDR2 from the germline V gene are SEHNR and FQNEAQ (reference sequence). CDR3 length equals 14 residues. The CDR3 spells CASTRLGQGTEAFF. The CDR3 DNA reads as TGTGCCAGCACCCGGTTGGGCCAGGGCACTGAAGCTTTCTTT.

This rearrangement joins TRBV11-2 to TRBJ2-5; D remains ambiguous. CDR3 length equals 11 residues. The germline gives CDR1 SGHAT, CDR2 FQNNGV. V lost 1 base and J 5 bases, leaving 2 bases between the germline ends. CDR3 residues: CASSLVETQYF. The CDR3 bases are TGTGCCAGCAGCTTAGTTGAGACCCAGTACTTC.

The chain employs TRBV5-3 and TRBJ2-1; 10 nucleotides agree with TRBD1. TRBV5-3 is treated as an ORF (open reading frame) with a function not yet certain. CDR3 length equals 15 residues. V dropped 4 bases and J dropped 3; count of bases not matched to a gene: 4. The CDR3 is CARSTDRGNYNEQFF. CDR3 bases: TGTGCCAGAAGCACGGACAGGGGGAACTACAATGAGCAGTTCTTC.

As DNA, the CDR3 is TGTGCCAGCTCACTACAGGGAGATAGTGGGGCCAACGTCCTGACTTTC. It codes for CASSLQGDSGANVLTF. The genes are TRBV18 and TRBJ2-6; TRBD1 might be the D (6 bases). CDR1 KGHSH and CDR2 LQKENI come from the germline V gene. The germline V and J ends were trimmed by 4 bases and 3 bases, with 13 bases remaining between them. This CDR3 comprises 16 residues. Together with reference TRBV18 and TRBJ2-6, the CDR3 gives the full variable domain: NAGVMQNPRHLVRRRGQEARLRCSPMKGHSHVYWYRQLPEEGLKFMVYLQKENIIDESGMPKERFSAEFPKEGPSILRIQQVVRGDSAAYFCASSLQGDSGANVLTFGAGSRLTVL.

This chain joins TRBV5-4 and TRBJ2-1; the match to TRBD1 covers 7 bases. The CDR3 is 15 residues long. In germline, CDR1 is SGHNT, CDR2 YYREEE (reference sequence). Germline trimming cut 7 bases from V and 2 bases from J; bases unmatched to any gene: 9. CDR3 sequence: CASAAQGPTYNEQFF. CDR3 in DNA: TGTGCCAGCGCAGCACAGGGGCCAACCTACAATGAGCAGTTCTTC. Based on the CDR3 plus reference TRBV5-4 and TRBJ2-1, the full variable domain is ETGVTQSPTHLIKTRGQQVTLRCSSQSGHNTVSWYQQALGQGPQFIFQYYREEENGRGNFPPRFSGLQFPNYSSELNVNALELDDSALYLCASAAQGPTYNEQFFGPGTRLTVL.

The rearrangement links TRBV7-9 to TRBJ1-2, with D possibly TRBD1 on 6 matching bases. The CDR3 extends over 13 amino acids. V lost 3 bases and J lost 8, with 13 bases in between. Germline CDR1 is SEHNR and CDR2 is FQNEAQ (reference sequence). CDR3 loop: CASSLAGAIGYTF. CDR3 DNA sequence: TGTGCCAGCAGCTTGGCAGGGGCTATCGGCTACACCTTC.

The chain has TRBV10-3 and TRBJ2-3, with a possible D match to TRBD1 (6 bases). CDR3 length: 17 residues. Looked up from germline, CDR1 is ENHRY and CDR2 is SYGVKD. Trimming took 8 bases from V and 2 from J, leaving 23 bases between them. CDR3 protein: CAIVPLRTDIFTDTQYF. The CDR3, as DNA: TGTGCCATCGTCCCCCTGAGGACAGACATTTTCACAGATACGCAGTATTTT.

This clone was seen only a few times. This chain connects TRBV19 to TRBJ1-1, with D hard to call. Germline V lookup: CDR1 LNHDA, CDR2 SQIVND (reference sequence). The CDR3 spans 14 residues. V was shortened by 6 bases and J by 2 bases, with 13 bases between the two germline ends. The CDR3 protein is CASRQWSANTEAFF. For the CDR3, the DNA is TGTGCCAGTAGACAGTGGTCGGCCAACACTGAAGCTTTCTTT.

The rearrangement joins TRBV11-2 to TRBJ1-1; D uncertain. The germline V gene encodes CDR1 SGHAT and CDR2 FQNNGV. The CDR3 runs 13 residues. The V end was cut by 7 bases, the J end by 3 bases, with 12 bases between. As DNA, the CDR3 is TGTGCCAGCACCCCCCTGGGCCACACTGAAGCTTTCTTT. Residues: CASTPLGHTEAFF. Full variable domain (outside the CDR3, taken from reference TRBV11-2 and TRBJ1-1): EAGVAQSPRYKIIEKRQSVAFWCNPISGHATLYWYQQILGQGPKLLIQFQNNGVVDDSQLPKDRFSAERLKGVDSTLKIQPAKLEDSAVYLCASTPLGHTEAFFGQGTRLTVV.

The chain joins TRBV28 to TRBJ2-7; D uncertain. CDR1 is MDHEN and CDR2 is SYDVKM in the germline V gene. Trimming stripped 4 bases from V and 6 bases from J, with 19 bases between. This CDR3 comprises 15 residues. In DNA, the CDR3 is TGTGCCAGCAGTTGGGGTAGGGCAGGTTCTGGCGAGCAGTACTTC. It codes for CASSWGRAGSGEQYF.

This CDR3 reads CASSLGVAGGPDTQYF. CDR3 DNA: TGTGCCAGCAGCTTAGGTGTAGCGGGAGGGCCGGATACGCAGTATTTT. The J gene is TRBJ2-3, the V gene TRBV7-6; 11 bases are shared with TRBD2. Trimming took 1 base from V and 6 from J; bases not matched to a gene: 6. CDR3 length equals 16 residues. CDR1 and CDR2 from the germline V gene are SGHVS and FNYEAQ.

This chain links TRBV6-5 with TRBJ2-5; weak D call: TRBD2 (5 bases). Per the germline V gene, CDR1 is MNHEY and CDR2 is SVGAGI. Between the trimmed V and J ends, which lost 7 bases and 5 bases, there was a span of 17 bases. The CDR3 consists of 14 residues. Here the CDR3 DNA reads TGTGCCAGCACCCGCGGCGCGGGCTGGGAGACCCAGTACTTC. It translates to CASTRGAGWETQYF.

The chain recombines TRBV19 with TRBJ1-2; D gene uncertain. Trimming pared 7 bases from V and 4 bases from J, leaving 16 bases between. CDR3 length: 14 residues. CDR1 and CDR2 (germline): LNHDA, SQIVND (reference sequence). The CDR3 DNA follows: TGTGCCAGTAATCTTCTCGGGAGCGCCTATGGCTACACCTTC. Encoded protein: CASNLLGSAYGYTF.

In this sample, this clone turned up once. This chain uses TRBV5-1 with TRBJ2-5; maybe TRBD2 (5 bases). The CDR3 covers 15 residues. Germline-derived CDR1 and CDR2 are SGHRS and YFSETQ. V lost 2 bases and J 0 bases, leaving 11 bases between the germline ends. The CDR3 reads CASSLPDLYQETQYF. CDR3 DNA sequence: TGCGCCAGCAGCTTACCGGACTTGTACCAAGAGACCCAGTACTTC. The full variable domain, in which reference TRBV5-1 and TRBJ2-5 provide the parts outside the CDR3, is KAGVTQTPRYLIKTRGQQVTLSCSPISGHRSVSWYQQTPGQGLQFLFEYFSETQRNKGNFPGRFSGRQFSNSRSEMNVSTLELGDSALYLCASSLPDLYQETQYFGPGTRLLVL.

This clone was observed once. V usage is TRBV15 and J usage is TRBJ2-1; D may correspond to TRBD1 or TRBD2 (5 bases each). Germline-derived CDR1 and CDR2 are LNHNV and YYDKDF (reference sequence). This CDR3 is 16 amino acids long. V lost 6 bases and J lost 5, with 20 bases in between. The CDR3 DNA sequence: TGTGCCACCAGGGACCCCGGGGACCCCACCCACAATGAGCAGTTCTTC. It yields the protein CATRDPGDPTHNEQFF. The whole variable domain, filled in from reference TRBV15 and TRBJ2-1, reads DAMVIQNPRYQVTQFGKPVTLSCSQTLNHNVMYWYQQKSSQAPKLLFHYYDKDFNNEADTPDNFQSRRPNTSFCFLDIRSPGLGDTAMYLCATRDPGDPTHNEQFFGPGTRLTVL.

This clone is a singleton in its sample. This chain joins TRBV19 and TRBJ2-7, with D tentatively TRBD1 (6 bases). The germline V gene encodes CDR1 LNHDA and CDR2 SQIVND (reference sequence). This CDR3 is built from 13 residues. V was pared by 8 bases and J by 3 bases, with 14 bases between. The DNA for the CDR3 is TGTGCCAGTTCCCGACAGGCTGACTACGAGCAGTACTTC. As protein: CASSRQADYEQYF.

The V and J genes are TRBV15 and TRBJ1-2; 10 positions agree with TRBD1. V trimming: 1 base; J trimming: 12 bases; junction bases outside the gene matches: 11. The CDR3 contains 15 residues. In germline, CDR1 is LNHNV, CDR2 YYDKDF (reference sequence). The CDR3 loop reads CATSRAETGGRGHTF. CDR3 sequence (DNA): TGTGCCACCAGCAGAGCCGAGACAGGGGGCCGGGGCCACACCTTC.

The rearrangement links TRBV10-3 to TRBJ2-1; tentatively, D is TRBD1 (5 bases). CDR3 length: 12 residues. Germline V gene sequence: CDR1 ENHRY, CDR2 SYGVKD. V dropped 7 bases and J dropped 12 bases, with 16 bases sitting between them. The DNA for the CDR3 is TGTGCCATCATTAATACAGGTTTGGGGCAGTTCTTC. Protein sequence: CAIINTGLGQFF.